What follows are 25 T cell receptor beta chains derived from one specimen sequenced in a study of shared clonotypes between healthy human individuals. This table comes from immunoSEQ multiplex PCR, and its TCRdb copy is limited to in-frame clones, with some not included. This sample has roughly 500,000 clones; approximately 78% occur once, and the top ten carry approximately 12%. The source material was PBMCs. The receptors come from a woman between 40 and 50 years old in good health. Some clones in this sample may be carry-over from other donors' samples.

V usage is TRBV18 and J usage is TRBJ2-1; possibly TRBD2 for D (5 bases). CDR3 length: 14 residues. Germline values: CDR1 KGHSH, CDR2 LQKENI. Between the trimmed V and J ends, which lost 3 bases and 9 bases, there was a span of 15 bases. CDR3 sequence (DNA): TGTGCCAGCTCACCGAATCTAGGGAGTCGTGAGCAGTTCTTC. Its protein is CASSPNLGSREQFF.

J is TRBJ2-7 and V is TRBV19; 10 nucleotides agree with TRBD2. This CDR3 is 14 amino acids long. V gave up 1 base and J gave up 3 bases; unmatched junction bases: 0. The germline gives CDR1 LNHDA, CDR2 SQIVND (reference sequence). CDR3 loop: CASSIGTSGYEQYF. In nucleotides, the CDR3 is TGTGCCAGTAGTATAGGGACTAGCGGCTACGAGCAGTACTTC.

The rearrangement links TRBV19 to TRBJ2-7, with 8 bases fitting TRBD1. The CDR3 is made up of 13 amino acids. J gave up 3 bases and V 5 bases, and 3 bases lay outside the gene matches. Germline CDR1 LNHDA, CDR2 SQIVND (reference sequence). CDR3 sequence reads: CASSYTGGYEQYF. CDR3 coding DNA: TGTGCCAGTAGTTACACAGGGGGCTACGAGCAGTACTTC.

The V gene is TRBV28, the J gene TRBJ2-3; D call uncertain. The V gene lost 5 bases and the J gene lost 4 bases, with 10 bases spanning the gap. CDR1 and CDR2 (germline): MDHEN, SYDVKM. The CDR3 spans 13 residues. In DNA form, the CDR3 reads TGTGCCAGCAGTCGCCCTGGGGCAGATACGCAGTATTTT. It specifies CASSRPGADTQYF.

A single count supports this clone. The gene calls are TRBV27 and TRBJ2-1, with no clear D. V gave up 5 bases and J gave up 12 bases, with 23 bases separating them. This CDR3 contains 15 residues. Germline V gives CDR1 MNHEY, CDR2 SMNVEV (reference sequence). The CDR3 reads CASSPRVQTFHLQFF. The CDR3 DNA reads TGTGCCAGCAGTCCAAGGGTCCAGACCTTCCATTTGCAGTTCTTC.

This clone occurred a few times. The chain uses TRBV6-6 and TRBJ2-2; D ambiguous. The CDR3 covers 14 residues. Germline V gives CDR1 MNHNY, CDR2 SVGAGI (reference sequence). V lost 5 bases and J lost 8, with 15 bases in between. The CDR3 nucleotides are TGTGCCAGCAGTCCGACCCAGACGTTAGGGGAGCTGTTTTTT. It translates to CASSPTQTLGELFF.

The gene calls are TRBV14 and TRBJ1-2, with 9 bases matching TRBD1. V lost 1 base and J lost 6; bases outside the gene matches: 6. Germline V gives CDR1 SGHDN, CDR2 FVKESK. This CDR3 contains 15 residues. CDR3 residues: CASSQGQGEVDGYTF. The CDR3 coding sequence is TGTGCCAGCAGCCAAGGACAGGGGGAGGTGGATGGCTACACCTTC.

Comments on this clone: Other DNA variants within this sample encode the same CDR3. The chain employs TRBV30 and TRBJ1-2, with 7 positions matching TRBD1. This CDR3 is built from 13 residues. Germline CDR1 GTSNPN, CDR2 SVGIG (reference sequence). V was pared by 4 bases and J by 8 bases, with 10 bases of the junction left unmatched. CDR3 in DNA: TGTGCCTGGACTCGGACAGGAGTTGGGGGCTACACCTTC. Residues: CAWTRTGVGGYTF.

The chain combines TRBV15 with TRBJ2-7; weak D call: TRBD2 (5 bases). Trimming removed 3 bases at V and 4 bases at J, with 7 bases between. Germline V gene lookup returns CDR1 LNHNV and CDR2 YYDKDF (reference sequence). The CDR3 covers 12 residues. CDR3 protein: CATSSGGYEQYF. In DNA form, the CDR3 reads TGTGCCACCAGCAGCGGCGGGTACGAGCAGTACTTC.

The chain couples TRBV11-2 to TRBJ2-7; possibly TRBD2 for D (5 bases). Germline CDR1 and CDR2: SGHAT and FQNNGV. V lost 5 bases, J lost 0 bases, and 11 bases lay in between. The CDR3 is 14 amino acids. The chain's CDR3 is CASSPSRGSYEQYF. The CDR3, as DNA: TGTGCCAGCAGCCCATCACGGGGCTCCTACGAGCAGTACTTC.

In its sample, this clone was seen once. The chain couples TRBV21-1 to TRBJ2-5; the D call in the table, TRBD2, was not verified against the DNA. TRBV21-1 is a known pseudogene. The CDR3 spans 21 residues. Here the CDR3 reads CASSNNSPLGKAGGSYRTQYF. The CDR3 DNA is TGTGCCAGCAGCAATAATAGCCCACTAGGCAAGGCGGGAGGGTCGTATCGGACCCAGTACTTC.

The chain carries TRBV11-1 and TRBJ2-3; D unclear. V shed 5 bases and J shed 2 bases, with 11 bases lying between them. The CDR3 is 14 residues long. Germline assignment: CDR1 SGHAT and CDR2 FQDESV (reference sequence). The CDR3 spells CASSRLGYTDTQYF. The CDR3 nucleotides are TGTGCCAGCAGCCGACTGGGATACACAGATACGCAGTATTTT. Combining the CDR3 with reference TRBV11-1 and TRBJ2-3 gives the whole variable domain EAEVAQSPRYKITEKSQAVAFWCDPISGHATLYWYRQILGQGPELLVQFQDESVVDDSQLPKDRFSAERLKGVDSTLKIQPAELGDSAMYLCASSRLGYTDTQYFGPGTRLTVL.

CDR3 in DNA: TGTGCCAGCAGCTCCTTGGACACCTACGAGCAGTACTTC. This translates into CASSSLDTYEQYF. The genes are TRBV7-9 and TRBJ2-7; perhaps TRBD1 as D (5 bases). Between the trimmed V and J ends, which lost 4 bases and 2 bases, there was a span of 9 bases. The CDR3 totals 13 residues. CDR1 and CDR2 (germline): SEHNR, FQNEAQ (reference sequence).

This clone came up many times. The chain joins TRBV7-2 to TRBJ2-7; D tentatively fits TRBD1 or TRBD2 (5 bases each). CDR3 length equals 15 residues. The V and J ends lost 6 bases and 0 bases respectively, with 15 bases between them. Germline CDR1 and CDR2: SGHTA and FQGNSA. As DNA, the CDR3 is TGTGCCAGCAGGCGCCGGGACCACAGCTCCTACGAGCAGTACTTC. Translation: CASRRRDHSSYEQYF.

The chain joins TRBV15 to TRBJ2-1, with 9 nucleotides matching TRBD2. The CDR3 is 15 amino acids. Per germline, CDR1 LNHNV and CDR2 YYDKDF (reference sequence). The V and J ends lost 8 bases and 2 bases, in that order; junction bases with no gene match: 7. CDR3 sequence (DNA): TGTGCCACCGCCTTAGCGGGAGCAGCCTACAATGAGCAGTTCTTC. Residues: CATALAGAAYNEQFF. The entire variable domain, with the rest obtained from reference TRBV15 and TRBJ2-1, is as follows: DAMVIQNPRYQVTQFGKPVTLSCSQTLNHNVMYWYQQKSSQAPKLLFHYYDKDFNNEADTPDNFQSRRPNTSFCFLDIRSPGLGDTAMYLCATALAGAAYNEQFFGPGTRLTVL.

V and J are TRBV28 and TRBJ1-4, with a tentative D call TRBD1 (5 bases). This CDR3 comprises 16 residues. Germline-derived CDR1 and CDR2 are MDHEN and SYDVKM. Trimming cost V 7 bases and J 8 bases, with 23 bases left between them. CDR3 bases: TGTGCCAGCAAATCCTATGAGGGCAGGGAGGGGGAAAAACTGTTTTTT. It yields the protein CASKSYEGREGEKLFF. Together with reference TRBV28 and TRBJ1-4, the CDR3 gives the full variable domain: DVKVTQSSRYLVKRTGEKVFLECVQDMDHENMFWYRQDPGLGLRLIYFSYDVKMKEKGDIPEGYSVSREKKERFSLILESASTNQTSMYLCASKSYEGREGEKLFFGSGTQLSVL.

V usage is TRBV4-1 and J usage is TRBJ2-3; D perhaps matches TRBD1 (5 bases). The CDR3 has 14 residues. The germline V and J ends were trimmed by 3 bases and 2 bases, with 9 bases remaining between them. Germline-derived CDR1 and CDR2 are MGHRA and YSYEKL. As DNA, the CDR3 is TGCGCCAGCAGCCAGGGGCGGAACACAGATACGCAGTATTTT. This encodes CASSQGRNTDTQYF.

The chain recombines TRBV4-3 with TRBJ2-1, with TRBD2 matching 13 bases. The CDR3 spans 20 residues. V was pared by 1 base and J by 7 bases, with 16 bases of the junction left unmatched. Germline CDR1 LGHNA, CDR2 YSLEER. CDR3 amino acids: CASSQARPGATSGRVNEQFF. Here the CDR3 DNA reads TGCGCCAGCAGCCAAGCCCGCCCTGGGGCCACTAGCGGGAGGGTAAATGAGCAGTTCTTC.

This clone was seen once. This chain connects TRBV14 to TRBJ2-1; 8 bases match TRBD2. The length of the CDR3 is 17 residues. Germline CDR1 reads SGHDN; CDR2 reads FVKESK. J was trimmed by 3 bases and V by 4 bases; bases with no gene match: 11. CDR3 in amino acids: CASSPLAASGLYNEQFF. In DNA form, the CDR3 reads TGTGCCAGCAGCCCCCTTGCCGCTAGCGGGCTCTACAATGAGCAGTTCTTC.

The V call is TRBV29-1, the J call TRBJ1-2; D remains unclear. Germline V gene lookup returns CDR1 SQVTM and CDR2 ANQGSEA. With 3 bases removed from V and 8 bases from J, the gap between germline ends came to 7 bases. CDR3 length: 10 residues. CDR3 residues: CSVEGGGYTF. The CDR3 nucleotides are TGCAGCGTTGAGGGCGGGGGCTACACCTTC.

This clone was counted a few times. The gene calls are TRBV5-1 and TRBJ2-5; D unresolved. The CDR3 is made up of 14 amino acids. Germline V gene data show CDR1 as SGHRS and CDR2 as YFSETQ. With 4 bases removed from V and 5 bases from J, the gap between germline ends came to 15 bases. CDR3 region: CASSTFPGDETQYF. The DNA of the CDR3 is TGCGCCAGCAGCACGTTCCCGGGCGACGAGACCCAGTACTTC.

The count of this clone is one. The CDR3: CASSYSGKWDTQYF. CDR3 DNA sequence: TGTGCCAGCAGTTACAGCGGGAAGTGGGATACGCAGTATTTT. The rearrangement links TRBV6-5 to TRBJ2-3; the match to TRBD2 covers 7 bases. This CDR3 is built from 14 residues. V lost 2 bases to trimming and J lost 6 bases; unmatched junction nucleotides: 5. CDR1 and CDR2 (germline): MNHEY, SVGAGI.

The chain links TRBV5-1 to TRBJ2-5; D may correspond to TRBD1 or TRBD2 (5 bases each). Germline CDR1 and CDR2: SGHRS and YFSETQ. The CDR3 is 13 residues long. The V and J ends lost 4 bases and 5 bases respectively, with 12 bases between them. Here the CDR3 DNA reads TGCGCCAGCAGCCCCTCGGGGCTGGAGACCCAGTACTTC. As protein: CASSPSGLETQYF.

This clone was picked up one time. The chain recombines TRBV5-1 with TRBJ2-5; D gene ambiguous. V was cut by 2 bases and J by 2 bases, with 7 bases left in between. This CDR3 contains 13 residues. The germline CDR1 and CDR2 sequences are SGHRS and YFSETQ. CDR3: CASSFAEQETQYF. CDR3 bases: TGCGCCAGCAGCTTCGCGGAACAAGAGACCCAGTACTTC. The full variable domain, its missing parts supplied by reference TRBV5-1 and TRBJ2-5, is KAGVTQTPRYLIKTRGQQVTLSCSPISGHRSVSWYQQTPGQGLQFLFEYFSETQRNKGNFPGRFSGRQFSNSRSEMNVSTLELGDSALYLCASSFAEQETQYFGPGTRLLVL.

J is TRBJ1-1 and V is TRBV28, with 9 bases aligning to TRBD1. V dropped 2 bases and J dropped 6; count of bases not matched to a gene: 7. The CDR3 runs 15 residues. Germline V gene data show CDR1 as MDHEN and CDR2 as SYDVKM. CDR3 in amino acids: CASSLRDRDGSEAFF. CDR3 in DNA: TGTGCCAGCAGTTTAAGGGACAGGGATGGTTCTGAAGCTTTCTTT.